A selection of T cell receptor beta chains follows, all from one sample in a study. TCRdb fed the RT-PCR reads into MiXCR, producing one record per CDR3 protein. The sample includes about 680,000 distinct CDR3 sequences, approximately 15% of them seen just once. Sequencing input: memory CD4+ T cells from blood. The receptors come from a female donor in good health, serving as a healthy control. CDR3s include the opening cysteine and the closing phenylalanine or tryptophan. The D gene is left open where the match is weak. Size values are once, few and many counts, or a class for expanded clones, and some rows have none.

clone size: few
V gene: TRBV20-1
CDR3 length: 15
J gene: TRBJ2-1
D gene: NA
CDR3 DNA: TGCAGTGCTAGAGACCCCCGGGGTCCGGGGAATGAGCAGTTCTTC
CDR3 protein: CSARDPRGPGNEQFF

clone size: NA
V gene: TRBV7-8
CDR3 length: 16
J gene: TRBJ2-7
D gene: TRBD2
CDR3 DNA: TGTGCCAGCAGCCCCCAGGGACTAGCGGGACAGTACGAGCAGTACTTC
CDR3 protein: CASSPQGLAGQYEQYF

clone size: many
V gene: TRBV7-2
CDR3 length: 14
J gene: TRBJ2-7
D gene: TRBD1
CDR3 DNA: TGTGCCAGCAGGCCCGGGACAGGGACCTACGAGCAGTACTTC
CDR3 protein: CASRPGTGTYEQYF

clone size: NA
V gene: TRBV11-2
CDR3 length: 14
J gene: TRBJ2-7
D gene: TRBD1
CDR3 DNA: TGTGCCAGCAGCCTCCGACAGGGAGAGTACGAGCAGTACTTC
CDR3 protein: CASSLRQGEYEQYF

clone size: few
V gene: TRBV27
CDR3 length: 16
J gene: TRBJ2-7
D gene: TRBD2
CDR3 DNA: TGTGCCAGCAACCCTGGTGGGGTAGCGGGAGCGGGTGAGCAGTACTTC
CDR3 protein: CASNPGGVAGAGEQYF

clone size: many
V gene: TRBV12-3/TRBV12-4
CDR3 length: 15
J gene: TRBJ1-1
D gene: NA
CDR3 DNA: TGTGCCAGCAGTTTAATGGGATTTATGAACACTGAAGCTTTCTTT
CDR3 protein: CASSLMGFMNTEAFF

clone size: NA
V gene: TRBV5-1
CDR3 length: 14
J gene: TRBJ1-3
D gene: NA
CDR3 DNA: TGCGCCAGCAGCTTTGACAGGAATGGAAACACCATATATTTT
CDR3 protein: CASSFDRNGNTIYF

clone size: few
V gene: TRBV6-6
CDR3 length: 13
J gene: TRBJ1-2
D gene: NA
CDR3 DNA: TGTGCCAGCAGTCGGCCACCCTCCTATGGCTACACCTTC
CDR3 protein: CASSRPPSYGYTF

clone size: many
V gene: TRBV20-1
CDR3 length: 11
J gene: TRBJ2-1
D gene: NA
CDR3 DNA: TGCAGTGCTGGGACTCTCAATGAGCAGTTCTTC
CDR3 protein: CSAGTLNEQFF

clone size: many
V gene: TRBV20-1
CDR3 length: 12
J gene: TRBJ1-1
D gene: NA
CDR3 DNA: TGCAGTGCTACAGGGGCATACACTGAAGCTTTCTTT
CDR3 protein: CSATGAYTEAFF

clone size: NA
V gene: TRBV5-4
CDR3 length: 14
J gene: TRBJ2-6
D gene: NA
CDR3 DNA: TGTGCCAGCAGCTTGGCGGACTGGGCCAAAGTCCTGACTTTC
CDR3 protein: CASSLADWAKVLTF

clone size: NA
V gene: TRBV6-4
CDR3 length: 16
J gene: TRBJ1-2
D gene: TRBD1
CDR3 DNA: TGTGCCAGCAGTGCGGGACAGCGAAAGACCAACTATGGCTACACCTTC
CDR3 protein: CASSAGQRKTNYGYTF

clone size: NA
V gene: TRBV5-1
CDR3 length: 13
J gene: TRBJ1-1
D gene: NA
CDR3 DNA: TGCGCCAGCAGCTTGGATGAGGGCCGGGAGGCTTTCTTT
CDR3 protein: CASSLDEGREAFF

clone size: many
V gene: TRBV6-5
CDR3 length: 19
J gene: TRBJ2-5
D gene: TRBD2
CDR3 DNA: TGTGCCAGCAGTTCCTTCCACCCCGGACTAGCGGGAGCGGGGGAGACCCAGTACTTC
CDR3 protein: CASSSFHPGLAGAGETQYF

clone size: few
V gene: TRBV20-1
CDR3 length: 16
J gene: TRBJ2-7
D gene: NA
CDR3 DNA: TGCAGTGCCACGTCAGGACTAGGGACAGGTATCTACGAGCAGTACTTC
CDR3 protein: CSATSGLGTGIYEQYF

clone size: NA
V gene: TRBV6-4
CDR3 length: 13
J gene: TRBJ1-1
D gene: NA
CDR3 DNA: TGTGCCAGCAGTGAACAATTGAACACTGAAGCTTTCTTT
CDR3 protein: CASSEQLNTEAFF

clone size: few
V gene: TRBV4-3
CDR3 length: 16
J gene: TRBJ1-2
D gene: NA
CDR3 DNA: TGCGCCAGCAGCCAAGATTGGGGGGCCCTCTCCGGAGGCTACACCTTC
CDR3 protein: CASSQDWGALSGGYTF

clone size: many
V gene: TRBV5-1
CDR3 length: 16
J gene: TRBJ2-3
D gene: TRBD1
CDR3 DNA: TGCGCCAGCAGCCGGCGGACAGGGGCCTTCACAGATACGCAGTATTTT
CDR3 protein: CASSRRTGAFTDTQYF

clone size: many
V gene: TRBV7-2
CDR3 length: 16
J gene: TRBJ2-3
D gene: TRBD2
CDR3 DNA: TGTGCCAGCAGCTGGCGGGGAGGGGCTAGCACAGATACGCAGTATTTT
CDR3 protein: CASSWRGGASTDTQYF

clone size: many
V gene: TRBV7-9
CDR3 length: 14
J gene: TRBJ1-1
D gene: NA
CDR3 DNA: TGTGCCAGCAGCCAAAACAGCCAGAACACTGAAGCTTTCTTT
CDR3 protein: CASSQNSQNTEAFF

clone size: NA
V gene: TRBV18
CDR3 length: 14
J gene: TRBJ2-7
D gene: NA
CDR3 DNA: TGTGCCAGCACTCCAGGGGGGGGCTCCTACGAGCAGTACTTC
CDR3 protein: CASTPGGGSYEQYF

clone size: few
V gene: TRBV24-1
CDR3 length: 15
J gene: TRBJ2-2
D gene: NA
CDR3 DNA: TGTGCCACCAGTGATGCGGGACACCAAACCGGGGAGCTGTTTTTT
CDR3 protein: CATSDAGHQTGELFF

clone size: few
V gene: TRBV5-1
CDR3 length: 17
J gene: TRBJ2-3
D gene: NA
CDR3 DNA: TGCGCCAGCAGCTTGGGAGCGAGTACAATGGGGGCAGATACGCAGTATTTT
CDR3 protein: CASSLGASTMGADTQYF

clone size: few
V gene: TRBV18
CDR3 length: 15
J gene: TRBJ1-2
D gene: TRBD1
CDR3 DNA: TGTGCCAGCTCACCATCCCCCAGGGGGGACGGTGGCTACACCTTC
CDR3 protein: CASSPSPRGDGGYTF

clone size: many
V gene: TRBV10-3
CDR3 length: 15
J gene: TRBJ2-7
D gene: NA
CDR3 DNA: TGTGCCATCAGTGAGAATACGGGGCCACCTTACGAGCAGTACTTC
CDR3 protein: CAISENTGPPYEQYF

clone size: NA
V gene: TRBV28
CDR3 length: 12
J gene: TRBJ1-4
D gene: NA
CDR3 DNA: TGTGCCAGCAGGAGAGAAGGTGAAAAACTGTTTTTT
CDR3 protein: CASRREGEKLFF

clone size: few
V gene: TRBV20-1
CDR3 length: 16
J gene: TRBJ2-3
D gene: TRBD2
CDR3 DNA: TGCAGTGCTAGAGGCGGCGGGCTAGCGGGCACAGATACGCAGTATTTT
CDR3 protein: CSARGGGLAGTDTQYF

clone size: NA
V gene: TRBV24-1
CDR3 length: 14
J gene: TRBJ2-7
D gene: NA
CDR3 DNA: TGTGCCACCAGTCCCCGAGGTGGTATCTACGAGCAGTACTTC
CDR3 protein: CATSPRGGIYEQYF

clone size: few
V gene: TRBV5-1
CDR3 length: 14
J gene: TRBJ2-1
D gene: NA
CDR3 DNA: TGCGCCAGCAGCTTTGTGGGAGGTGTCGATGAGCAGTTCTTC
CDR3 protein: CASSFVGGVDEQFF

clone size: NA
V gene: TRBV14
CDR3 length: 16
J gene: TRBJ2-1
D gene: NA
CDR3 DNA: TGTGCCAGCAGCCCTCTAGGGGCCATCCTTACGGGAGAGCAGTTCTTC
CDR3 protein: CASSPLGAILTGEQFF

clone size: many
V gene: TRBV7-3
CDR3 length: 16
J gene: TRBJ2-1
D gene: NA
CDR3 DNA: TGTGCCAGCAGCCCACAAGTATTTCCTGGCCTCAATGAGCAGTTCTTC
CDR3 protein: CASSPQVFPGLNEQFF

clone size: many
V gene: TRBV20-1
CDR3 length: 10
J gene: TRBJ1-2
D gene: NA
CDR3 DNA: TGCAGTGGATACATGTATGGCTACACCTTC
CDR3 protein: CSGYMYGYTF

clone size: few
V gene: TRBV6-5
CDR3 length: 12
J gene: TRBJ2-1
D gene: NA
CDR3 DNA: TGTGCCAGCAGTACCCCTGGGGGGGGGCGGTTCTTC
CDR3 protein: CASSTPGGGRFF

clone size: NA
V gene: TRBV7-2
CDR3 length: 18
J gene: TRBJ2-3
D gene: TRBD2
CDR3 DNA: TGTGCCAGCAGCTTAGCTAGGGCTAGCGGGGGTAGCACAGATACGCAGTATTTT
CDR3 protein: CASSLARASGGSTDTQYF

clone size: NA
V gene: TRBV4-3
CDR3 length: 15
J gene: TRBJ1-1
D gene: NA
CDR3 DNA: TGCGCCAGCAGCCGGGGCGACGGCATGAACACTGAAGCTTTCTTT
CDR3 protein: CASSRGDGMNTEAFF

clone size: many
V gene: TRBV29-1
CDR3 length: 13
J gene: TRBJ2-5
D gene: NA
CDR3 DNA: TGCAGCGGGATGAAGGACTACCAAGAGACCCAGTACTTC
CDR3 protein: CSGMKDYQETQYF

clone size: many
V gene: TRBV7-6
CDR3 length: 13
J gene: TRBJ2-5
D gene: NA
CDR3 DNA: TGTGCCAGCAGTCGGGACGGGCAAGAGACCCAGTACTTC
CDR3 protein: CASSRDGQETQYF

clone size: NA
V gene: TRBV6-9
CDR3 length: 16
J gene: TRBJ1-5
D gene: TRBD1
CDR3 DNA: TGTGCCAGCAGTTATGAGACAGGGGTGGGCGATCAGCCCCAGCATTTT
CDR3 protein: CASSYETGVGDQPQHF

clone size: many
V gene: TRBV2
CDR3 length: 13
J gene: TRBJ1-2
D gene: TRBD1
CDR3 DNA: TGTGCCAGCAGTAGGGACAGGGGGAATGGCTACACCTTC
CDR3 protein: CASSRDRGNGYTF

clone size: NA
V gene: TRBV28
CDR3 length: 13
J gene: TRBJ2-3
D gene: NA
CDR3 DNA: TGTGCCAGCAGTTTGCAGGGGTCGGGTACGCAGTATTTT
CDR3 protein: CASSLQGSGTQYF

clone size: many
V gene: TRBV10-1
CDR3 length: 14
J gene: TRBJ2-1
D gene: TRBD1
CDR3 DNA: TGCGCCAGCGGAACAGGGGAAATCGGCAATGAGCAGTTCTTC
CDR3 protein: CASGTGEIGNEQFF

clone size: few
V gene: TRBV5-1
CDR3 length: 16
J gene: TRBJ2-1
D gene: NA
CDR3 DNA: TGCGCCAGCAGCTTCCCCCGGGCGGGATCTGATAATGAGCAGTTCTTC
CDR3 protein: CASSFPRAGSDNEQFF

clone size: few
V gene: TRBV6-1
CDR3 length: 16
J gene: TRBJ1-3
D gene: NA
CDR3 DNA: TGTGCCAGCAGTGAAGAAGTGACTCTCTCTGGAAACACCATATATTTT
CDR3 protein: CASSEEVTLSGNTIYF

clone size: few
V gene: TRBV30
CDR3 length: 12
J gene: TRBJ2-1
D gene: NA
CDR3 DNA: TGTGCCTGGAGTGTAAGAGTTCCCGAGCAGTTCTTC
CDR3 protein: CAWSVRVPEQFF

clone size: few
V gene: TRBV29-1
CDR3 length: 14
J gene: TRBJ1-4
D gene: NA
CDR3 DNA: TGCAGCGCAGGAGGGGCCCCGCCATATGAAAAACTGTTTTTT
CDR3 protein: CSAGGAPPYEKLFF

clone size: many
V gene: TRBV7-9
CDR3 length: 15
J gene: TRBJ2-5
D gene: NA
CDR3 DNA: TGTGCCAGCAGCTTAGGAGGGATGGGCCAAGAGACCCAGTACTTC
CDR3 protein: CASSLGGMGQETQYF